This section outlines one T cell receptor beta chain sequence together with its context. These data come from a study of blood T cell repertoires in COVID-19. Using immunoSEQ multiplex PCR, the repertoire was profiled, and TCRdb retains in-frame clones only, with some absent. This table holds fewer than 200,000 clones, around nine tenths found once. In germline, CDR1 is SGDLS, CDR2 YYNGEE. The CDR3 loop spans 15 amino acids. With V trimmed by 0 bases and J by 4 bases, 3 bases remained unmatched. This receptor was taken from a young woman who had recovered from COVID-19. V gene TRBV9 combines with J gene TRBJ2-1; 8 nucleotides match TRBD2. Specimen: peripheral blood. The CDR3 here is CASSVGASGYNEQFF. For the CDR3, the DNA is TGTGCCAGCAGCGTAGGAGCTAGCGGGTACAATGAGCAGTTCTTC.